The 32 T cell receptor beta chains given below trace back to one sample, sequenced in a study of shared clonotypes between healthy human individuals. As defined, naive CD8 cells were CD45RO-negative and positively selected for CCR7, with terminally differentiated effector memory CD45RA+ cells excluded. TCRdb keeps only in-frame clones here, not all; method: immunoSEQ multiplex PCR. The table lists some 2.1 million clones, 85% to 95% of them singletons, with approximately 1.7% in the top ten. Source material: naive CD8+ T cells from PBMCs. These receptors all stem from a man younger than 30 in good health. Some clones in this sample may be carry-over from other donors' samples.

This clone has only one observation. The chain recombines TRBV19 with TRBJ2-7; maybe TRBD1 (5 bases). With 5 bases removed from V and 3 bases from J, the gap between germline ends came to 11 bases. CDR1 LNHDA and CDR2 SQIVND come from the germline V gene (reference sequence). This CDR3 is 13 amino acids long. The CDR3 is CASSPQGNYEQYF. CDR3 DNA sequence: TGTGCCAGTAGTCCCCAGGGAAACTACGAGCAGTACTTC. The full variable domain, rest sourced from reference TRBV19 and TRBJ2-7, is DGGITQSPKYLFRKEGQNVTLSCEQNLNHDAMYWYRQDPGQGLRLIYYSQIVNDFQKGDIAEGYSVSREKKESFPLTVTSAQKNPTAFYLCASSPQGNYEQYFGPGTRLTVT.

V and J are TRBV6-5 and TRBJ2-7; 8 nucleotides agree with TRBD1. The V segment lost 5 bases and the J segment 7 bases; nucleotides outside the gene matches: 7. The length of the CDR3 is 13 residues. Germline V gene data show CDR1 as MNHEY and CDR2 as SVGAGI. This chain's CDR3 is CASSVGTGFEQYF. Here the CDR3 DNA reads TGTGCCAGCAGTGTCGGGACAGGTTTTGAGCAGTACTTC.

This chain links TRBV4-1 with TRBJ1-1; tentative D call: TRBD1 (6 bases). Per germline, CDR1 MGHRA and CDR2 YSYEKL. The CDR3 extends over 15 amino acids. Between the trimmed V and J ends, which lost 3 bases and 2 bases, there was a span of 13 bases. DNA of the CDR3: TGCGCCAGCAGCCAGGAAAGGACAGTAAACACTGAAGCTTTCTTT. It is translated as CASSQERTVNTEAFF.

Worth noting for this clone: This specimen includes other DNA sequences encoding the same CDR3. The V call is TRBV27, the J call TRBJ1-5, with 7 bases that match TRBD1. The CDR3 has 14 residues. Germline V lookup: CDR1 MNHEY, CDR2 SMNVEV (reference sequence). After removal of 2 bases from V and 4 bases from J, the junction contained 2 bases not matched to a gene. CDR3 amino acids: CASSLDRANQPQHF. CDR3 coding DNA: TGTGCCAGCAGTTTAGACAGGGCTAATCAGCCCCAGCATTTT.

The chain links TRBV13 to TRBJ2-6; D call uncertain. V lost 4 bases, J lost 0 bases, and 10 bases lay in between. Germline CDR1 PRHDT, CDR2 FYEKMQ (reference sequence). The CDR3 is 16 amino acids. The CDR3 loop is CASSSGPGSGANVLTF. The DNA for the CDR3 is TGTGCCAGCAGCTCAGGACCGGGCTCTGGGGCCAACGTCCTGACTTTC.

This sequence joins TRBV29-1 and TRBJ2-7; tentatively, D is TRBD2 (5 bases). V shed 5 bases and J shed 0 bases, with 11 bases lying between them. The germline V gene has CDR1 SQVTM and CDR2 ANQGSEA. The CDR3 has 13 residues. The CDR3 is CSVRPTSSYEQYF. The CDR3 bases are TGCAGCGTTAGGCCTACTAGCTCCTACGAGCAGTACTTC.

Details on this clone: Possible read error: a much larger clone is one base away. This sample includes further DNA sequences coding for the same CDR3. J is TRBJ2-5 and V is TRBV7-9; D remains unclear. The DNA end lines up better with TRBJ2-7; the J call may be wrong. Germline V gives CDR1 SEHNR, CDR2 FQNEAQ (reference sequence). The CDR3 length is 12 residues. The CDR3 DNA is TGTGCCAGCAGCTTAAGAGCCTACGAGCAGTACTTC. Translating it yields CASSLRAYEQYF.

Comment on this clone: Other DNA variants within this sample encode the same CDR3. The chain has TRBV4-1 and TRBJ2-2, with TRBD2 identical over 11 bases. Germline CDR1 MGHRA, CDR2 YSYEKL. The J segment lost 1 base and the V segment lost 3 bases, leaving 1 base of the junction unmatched. The CDR3 loop spans 16 amino acids. CDR3 residues: CASSHGTSGNTGELFF. CDR3 nucleotide sequence: TGCGCCAGCAGCCATGGGACTAGCGGGAACACCGGGGAGCTGTTTTTT.

V and J are TRBV29-1 and TRBJ2-3, with 10 bases aligning to TRBD2. This CDR3 comprises 20 residues. The V gene end was trimmed by 1 base and the J gene end by 1 base; junction bases not matched to a gene: 17. Looked up from germline, CDR1 is SQVTM and CDR2 is ANQGSEA. The CDR3 reads CSVEVVLAGAVKWGTDTQYF. In nucleotides, the CDR3 is TGCAGCGTTGAAGTTGTGCTAGCGGGAGCGGTAAAGTGGGGCACAGATACGCAGTATTTT.

The V and J genes are TRBV28 and TRBJ2-5; 14 bases line up with TRBD2. The V gene end was trimmed by 4 bases and the J gene end by 1 base; junction bases not matched to a gene: 8. CDR3 length: 18 amino acids. Germline CDR1 is MDHEN and CDR2 is SYDVKM. CDR3 bases: TGTGCCAGCAGTTCGGGACTAGCGGGAGTCGGAGGCCAAGAGACCCAGTACTTC. This encodes CASSSGLAGVGGQETQYF.

About this clone itself: The sample contains more than one DNA sequence encoding this CDR3. The chain combines TRBV7-9 with TRBJ1-2, with 7 bases identical to TRBD1. The germline V gene encodes CDR1 SEHNR and CDR2 FQNEAQ (reference sequence). The CDR3 spans 15 residues. V shed 4 bases, J shed 0 bases, and the junction held 5 bases outside the gene matches. In nucleotides, the CDR3 is TGTGCCAGCAGCTCTAGGGACAGTTCTAACTATGGCTACACCTTC. It encodes CASSSRDSSNYGYTF.

The chain recombines TRBV2 with TRBJ2-3; D gene uncertain. The CDR3 consists of 12 residues. CDR1 SNHLY and CDR2 FYNNEI come from the germline V gene. The V gene lost 7 bases and the J gene lost 8 bases, with 13 bases spanning the gap. The CDR3 protein is CASKDGRATQYF. CDR3 in DNA: TGTGCCAGCAAAGATGGTAGGGCTACGCAGTATTTT.

The chain carries TRBV5-1 and TRBJ2-3; D possibly corresponds to TRBD2 (5 bases). The CDR3 consists of 16 residues. Trimming pared 2 bases from V and 1 base from J, leaving 14 bases between. Germline V gene sequence: CDR1 SGHRS, CDR2 YFSETQ. The CDR3 region is CASSFWPGMGTDTQYF. The CDR3, as DNA: TGCGCCAGCAGCTTTTGGCCGGGGATGGGCACAGATACGCAGTATTTT.

Notes on this clone: Since a much larger clone is just one base distant, this may be a read error. V is TRBV11-2 and J is TRBJ1-1; D is undetermined. The V gene lost 3 bases and the J gene lost 1 base, with 3 bases spanning the gap. In germline, CDR1 is SGHAT, CDR2 FQNNGV. The length of the CDR3 is 12 residues. The CDR3 region is CASSFENTEAFF. The DNA for the CDR3 is TGTGCCAGCAGCTTTGAGAACACTGAAGCTTTCTTT. Together with reference TRBV11-2 and TRBJ1-1, the CDR3 gives the full variable domain: EAGVAQSPRYKIIEKRQSVAFWCNPISGHATLYWYQQILGQGPKLLIQFQNNGVVDDSQLPKDRFSAERLKGVDSTLKIQPAKLEDSAVYLCASSFENTEAFFGQGTRLTVV.

The chain has TRBV29-1 and TRBJ2-3; D call uncertain. The V end was cut by 3 bases, the J end by 4 bases, with 8 bases between. The CDR3 spans 12 residues. The germline gives CDR1 SQVTM, CDR2 ANQGSEA. The CDR3 protein is CSVDGNADTQYF. CDR3 nucleotide sequence: TGCAGCGTTGACGGTAATGCAGATACGCAGTATTTT.

The chain has TRBV13 and TRBJ1-1; tentative D call: TRBD1 (5 bases). Germline lookup yields CDR1 PRHDT and CDR2 FYEKMQ (reference sequence). V was shortened by 8 bases and J by 3 bases, with 13 bases between the two germline ends. The length of the CDR3 is 13 residues. CDR3 nucleotide sequence: TGTGCCAGCCGGCAGGGATGGGACACTGAAGCTTTCTTT. Translated, it gives CASRQGWDTEAFF.

The genes are TRBV28 and TRBJ1-1; 10 nucleotides align to TRBD1. Germline assignment: CDR1 MDHEN and CDR2 SYDVKM. The CDR3 has 20 amino acids. J lost 0 bases, V lost 6 bases, and 19 bases had no gene match. The CDR3 DNA reads as TGTGCCAGCAGCCTCCCGGGACAGGGGAGCCCCAGTATAATGAACACTGAAGCTTTCTTT. Protein: CASSLPGQGSPSIMNTEAFF.

The chain combines TRBV28 with TRBJ2-1; D gene ambiguous. CDR1 and CDR2 (germline): MDHEN, SYDVKM. V was shortened by 10 bases and J by 0 bases, with 13 bases between the two germline ends. The CDR3 is 14 residues long. CDR3 loop: CAISPLSSYNEQFF. The CDR3 nucleotides are TGTGCCATCAGCCCCCTGAGCTCCTACAATGAGCAGTTCTTC.

This clone has more than one count but fewer than ten. This chain connects TRBV5-4 to TRBJ1-1; no clear D. Trimming left V 1 base short and J 1 base short, with 5 bases between. Germline CDR1 and CDR2: SGHNT and YYREEE (reference sequence). The CDR3 consists of 13 residues. The CDR3 loop is CASSLNQNTEAFF. Written as DNA, the CDR3 is TGTGCCAGCAGCTTGAATCAGAACACTGAAGCTTTCTTT. Variable domain in full (rest from reference TRBV5-4 and TRBJ1-1): ETGVTQSPTHLIKTRGQQVTLRCSSQSGHNTVSWYQQALGQGPQFIFQYYREEENGRGNFPPRFSGLQFPNYSSELNVNALELDDSALYLCASSLNQNTEAFFGQGTRLTVV.

J is TRBJ2-7 and V is TRBV5-6; D may correspond to TRBD1 or TRBD2 (5 bases each). The CDR3 covers 14 residues. The germline V gene encodes CDR1 SGHDT and CDR2 YYEEEE. V lost 3 bases, J lost 6 bases, and 16 bases lay in between. The DNA of the CDR3 is TGTGCCAGCAGCTATGGGACGATTTCGGGCGAGCAGTACTTC. Its protein product is CASSYGTISGEQYF.

This clone appeared a single time. The V call is TRBV19, the J call TRBJ2-6, with D possibly TRBD2 on 5 matching bases. This CDR3 is built from 16 residues. The V end lost 7 bases, the J end lost 0 bases, and 13 bases lay between the germline ends. Germline lookup yields CDR1 LNHDA and CDR2 SQIVND (reference sequence). CDR3 protein: CASKRVRDSGANVLTF. The CDR3 nucleotides read TGTGCCAGTAAAAGGGTCCGGGACTCTGGGGCCAACGTCCTGACTTTC.

The rearrangement uses TRBV15 and TRBJ2-7; the D gene is possibly TRBD2 (6 bases). Trimming removed 0 bases from V and 4 bases from J, with 22 bases in between. The CDR3 runs to 18 residues. Germline loops: CDR1 LNHNV, CDR2 YYDKDF (reference sequence). The CDR3 DNA is TGTGCCACCAGCAGAGAGGGGGGAATCGGAGCGGGCGGGTACGAGCAGTACTTC. This encodes CATSREGGIGAGGYEQYF. Using reference TRBV15 and TRBJ2-7 for the parts outside the CDR3, the full variable domain is DAMVIQNPRYQVTQFGKPVTLSCSQTLNHNVMYWYQQKSSQAPKLLFHYYDKDFNNEADTPDNFQSRRPNTSFCFLDIRSPGLGDTAMYLCATSREGGIGAGGYEQYFGPGTRLTVT.

Turning to this clone: Within the sample, other DNA sequences also encode this same CDR3. This chain connects TRBV4-1 to TRBJ2-2; D unclear. Germline V lookup: CDR1 MGHRA, CDR2 YSYEKL. The CDR3 consists of 14 residues. The germline V and J ends were trimmed by 0 bases and 5 bases, with 7 bases remaining between them. In DNA, the CDR3 is TGCGCCAGCAGCCAAGACGCCGAGACCGGGGAGCTGTTTTTT. This gives the protein CASSQDAETGELFF.

A few counts support this clone. The rearrangement joins TRBV9 to TRBJ1-1, with TRBD1 as a possible D gene (5 bases). The germline CDR1 and CDR2 sequences are SGDLS and YYNGEE. The CDR3 consists of 17 residues. V was cut by 4 bases and J by 3 bases, with 22 bases left in between. DNA for the CDR3: TGTGCCAGCAGCAATCCCGGGGGAACAGGCGATTACACTGAAGCTTTCTTT. This translates into CASSNPGGTGDYTEAFF.

This chain joins TRBV9 and TRBJ2-2; D unclear. This CDR3 contains 16 residues. Germline V lookup: CDR1 SGDLS, CDR2 YYNGEE. The germline V and J ends were trimmed by 0 bases and 5 bases, with 14 bases remaining between them. CDR3 coding DNA: TGTGCCAGCAGCGTAGTAGAGGTTGCAGCGACCGGGGAGCTGTTTTTT. Protein product: CASSVVEVAATGELFF.

This clone showed up just once. The chain links TRBV28 to TRBJ2-7; the D gene is possibly TRBD1 (5 bases). V lost 8 bases and J lost 0, with 14 bases in between. The length of the CDR3 is 14 residues. Germline lookup yields CDR1 MDHEN and CDR2 SYDVKM. CDR3 sequence (DNA): TGTGCCAGCTCTGACAGTTTGAGCTCCTACGAGCAGTACTTC. Encoded protein: CASSDSLSSYEQYF.

The genes are TRBV7-9 and TRBJ1-1; 9 bases fit TRBD1. Per germline, CDR1 SEHNR and CDR2 FQNEAQ (reference sequence). The CDR3 has 15 amino acids. J lost 4 bases, V lost 8 bases, and 11 bases had no gene match. Here the CDR3 reads CASGIKQGALTEAFF. CDR3 DNA: TGTGCCAGCGGCATTAAACAGGGGGCGCTCACTGAAGCTTTCTTT.

In regard to this clone: Mismatch with germline at one junction end may stem from a read error. The rearrangement links TRBV7-9 to TRBJ2-5, with a tentative D call TRBD2 (6 bases). This CDR3 contains 12 residues. Germline V gene sequence: CDR1 SEHNR, CDR2 FQNEAQ (reference sequence). CDR3 nucleotides: TGTGCCAGCAGCTTAGGCCCGGGACTCCAGGACTTC. It specifies CASSLGPGLQDF.

The chain has TRBV5-1 and TRBJ2-7; TRBD2 matches at 12 bases. The ends lost 4 bases at V and 5 bases at J; junction bases unmatched: 10. Germline-derived CDR1 and CDR2 are SGHRS and YFSETQ. The CDR3 has 16 residues. The CDR3 here is CASSPMTSGSNHEQYF. CDR3 bases: TGCGCCAGCAGCCCGATGACTAGCGGGAGTAACCACGAGCAGTACTTC.

The chain recombines TRBV27 with TRBJ1-5; D is unclear. The length of the CDR3 is 13 residues. Germline V gene lookup returns CDR1 MNHEY and CDR2 SMNVEV (reference sequence). V lost 2 bases, J lost 7 bases, and 9 bases lay in between. The CDR3 protein is CASSLLRAQPQHF. As DNA, the CDR3 is TGTGCCAGCAGTTTACTTAGGGCCCAGCCCCAGCATTTT.

The chain is built from TRBV5-1 and TRBJ1-1; a possible D gene is TRBD1 (5 bases). With 3 bases removed from V and 10 bases from J, the gap between germline ends came to 16 bases. The germline V gene has CDR1 SGHRS and CDR2 YFSETQ. The CDR3 runs 13 residues. CDR3 DNA: TGCGCCAGCAGCTGGGAGGCAGGGCTAGGAGCTTTCTTT. Encoded protein: CASSWEAGLGAFF.

The genes are TRBV9 and TRBJ2-1; D call uncertain. V was pared by 0 bases and J by 8 bases, with 15 bases between. This CDR3 has 15 amino acids. CDR1 and CDR2 from the germline V gene are SGDLS and YYNGEE. The CDR3 sequence is CASSVDDPAPDEQFF. The CDR3 DNA is TGTGCCAGCAGCGTAGATGACCCAGCCCCCGATGAGCAGTTCTTC.